This T cell receptor beta chain was retrieved from a study of blood T cell repertoires in COVID-19 (dated by TCRdb to the early 2020s). Background on the whole study: Samples from collaborators originated in the United States, Italy and Spain and spanned both the acute and convalescent phases of COVID-19. The material from the prospective study consisted of cDNA or gDNA derived from T cells, B-cell-depleted T cells, or PBMCs. The dataset comprised deeply sampled blood TCRbeta repertoires from subjects exposed to, actively infected with, or recovered from COVID-19. A freely available public database, intended as a resource for researchers studying the immune response to SARS-CoV-2, is where the repertoires were released. Samples were obtained from the ongoing ImmuneRACE study (first 160 participants) and from approximately 1,200 subjects provided by 6 global collaborators. Sample metadata almost always included a de-identified subject ID, COVID-19 status, age in years and sex. HLA class I and class II types, where available, came from metadata supplied by the sample provider rather than from assay-based typing.

About this clone itself: There is no known antigen for this receptor. No base qualities exist here, and no much larger clone lies one base off it.

Whole blood was collected in K2EDTA tubes by collaborating institutions according to the institutions' own protocols. For TCRbeta analysis, collaborators shipped samples as frozen whole blood, isolated PBMCs, or DNA extracted from either of those sample types. On the study overall, not on this receptor specifically: How much clinical and demographic metadata was included differed by source and by participant, and the metadata was provided uncurated.

TCRbeta CDR3 regions were amplified from genomic DNA using the immunoSEQ Assay, a bias-controlled multiplex PCR. The study's processing was this. The number of nucleated cells in each sample was estimated from the amplification of reference gene primers within the assay. To quantify the absolute abundance of each unique TCRbeta CDR3 rearrangement, sequence reads were collapsed and filtered. For each sample, productive Simpson clonality was calculated as the square root of Simpson's diversity index over productive rearrangements. Here the immuneACCESS table is served through TCRdb, limited to in-frame sequences with V and J called. Missing clones are a known gap in these copies; in checked studies unresolved V genes cover under half, and the rest lacks a known reason. That table gives V, J and clone size, and the DNA gave D and trimming. The sample profile shows fewer than 150,000 clones; just under 90% of them were found once. The ten largest clones represent 9.5% to 11% of the sample.

The sequence was collected from a woman of 80 years or more with acute or convalescent COVID-19. The sample taken for sequencing was peripheral blood.

The CDR3 protein: CASAYRTGDEQYF. The DNA reads as follows: TGTGCTAGTGCCTACAGGACAGGGGACGAGCAGTACTTC. Here the chain combines TRBV12-5 and TRBJ2-7, and TRBD1 matches 9 of the central bases. V is trimmed back by 7 bases and J by 5 bases, and the junction contains 6 bases that no gene match accounts for. CDR1 and CDR2, looked up from the germline V gene, are LGHNT and FRNRAP. The CDR3 starts with the cysteine, ends with the phenylalanine, and has 13 residues. Only the CDR3 DNA stays, 39 bases, in frame from base 1.